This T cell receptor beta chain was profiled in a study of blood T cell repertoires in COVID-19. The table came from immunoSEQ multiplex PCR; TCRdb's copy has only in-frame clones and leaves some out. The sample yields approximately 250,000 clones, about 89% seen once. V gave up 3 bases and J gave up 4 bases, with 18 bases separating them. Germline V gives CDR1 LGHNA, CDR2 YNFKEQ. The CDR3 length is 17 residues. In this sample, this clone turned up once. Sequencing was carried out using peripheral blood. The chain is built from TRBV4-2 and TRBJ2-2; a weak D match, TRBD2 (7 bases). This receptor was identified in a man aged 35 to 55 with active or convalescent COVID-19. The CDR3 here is CASSQLLKGGLTGELFF. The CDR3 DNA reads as TGTGCCAGCAGCCAGCTCCTTAAGGGGGGGCTCACCGGGGAGCTGTTTTTT.